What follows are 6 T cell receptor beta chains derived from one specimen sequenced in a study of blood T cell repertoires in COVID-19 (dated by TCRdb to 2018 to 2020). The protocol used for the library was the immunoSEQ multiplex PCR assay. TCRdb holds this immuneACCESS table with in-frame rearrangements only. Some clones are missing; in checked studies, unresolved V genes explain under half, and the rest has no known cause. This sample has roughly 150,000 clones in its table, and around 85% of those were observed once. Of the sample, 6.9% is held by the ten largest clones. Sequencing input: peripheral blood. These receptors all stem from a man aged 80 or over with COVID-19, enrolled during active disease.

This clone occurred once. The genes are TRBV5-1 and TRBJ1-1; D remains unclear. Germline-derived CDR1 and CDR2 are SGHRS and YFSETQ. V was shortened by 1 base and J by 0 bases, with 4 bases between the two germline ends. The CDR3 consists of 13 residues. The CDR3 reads CASSLLVNTEAFF. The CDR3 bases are TGCGCCAGCAGCTTGCTAGTGAACACTGAAGCTTTCTTT.

This chain's CDR3 is CASGRQRANEKLFF. The CDR3 DNA is TGTGCCAGCGGCCGTCAGCGAGCTAATGAAAAACTGTTTTTT. The J gene is TRBJ1-4, the V gene TRBV7-2; D uncertain. Looked up from germline, CDR1 is SGHTA and CDR2 is FQGNSA. The V gene lost 8 bases and the J gene lost 3 bases, with 13 bases spanning the gap. The CDR3 totals 14 residues.

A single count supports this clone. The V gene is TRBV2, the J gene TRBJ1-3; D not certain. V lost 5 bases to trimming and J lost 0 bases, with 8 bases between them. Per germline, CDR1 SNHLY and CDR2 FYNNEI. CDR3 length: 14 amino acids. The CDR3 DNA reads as TGTGCCAGCAGTCCTCAGCGCTCTGGAAACACCATATATTTT. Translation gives CASSPQRSGNTIYF.

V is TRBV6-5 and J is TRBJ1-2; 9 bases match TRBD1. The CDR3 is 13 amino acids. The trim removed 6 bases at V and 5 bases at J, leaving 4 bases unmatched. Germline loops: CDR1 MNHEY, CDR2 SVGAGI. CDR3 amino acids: CASSPGTGYGYTF. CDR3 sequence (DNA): TGTGCCAGCAGCCCCGGGACAGGGTATGGCTACACCTTC.

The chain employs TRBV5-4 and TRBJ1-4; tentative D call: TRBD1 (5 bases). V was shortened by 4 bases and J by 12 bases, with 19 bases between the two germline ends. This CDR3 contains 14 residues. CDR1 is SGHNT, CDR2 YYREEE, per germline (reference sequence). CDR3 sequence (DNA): TGTGCCAGCAGCCAGGACGGGGGGAGGAGGGAACTGTTTTTT. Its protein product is CASSQDGGRRELFF.

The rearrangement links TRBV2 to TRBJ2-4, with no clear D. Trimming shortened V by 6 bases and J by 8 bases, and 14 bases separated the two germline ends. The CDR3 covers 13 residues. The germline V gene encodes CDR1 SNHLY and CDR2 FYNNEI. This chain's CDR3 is CASSRPPVYIQYF. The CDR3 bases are TGTGCCAGCAGCAGGCCCCCGGTGTACATTCAGTACTTC.